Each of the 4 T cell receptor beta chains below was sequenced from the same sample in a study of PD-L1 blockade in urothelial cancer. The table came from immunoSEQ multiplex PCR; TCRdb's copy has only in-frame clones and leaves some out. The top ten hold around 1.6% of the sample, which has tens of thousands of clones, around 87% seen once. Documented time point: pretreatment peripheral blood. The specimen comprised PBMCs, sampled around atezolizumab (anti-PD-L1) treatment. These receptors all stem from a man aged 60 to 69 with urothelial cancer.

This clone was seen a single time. The CDR3: CASVGTGGSEKLFF. DNA for the CDR3: TGTGCCAGCGTCGGGACAGGGGGAAGTGAAAAACTGTTTTTT. The V gene is TRBV28, the J gene TRBJ1-4, with 11 bases lining up with TRBD1. The germline CDR1 and CDR2 sequences are MDHEN and SYDVKM. CDR3 length: 14 residues. Trimming at V came to 8 bases and at J to 7 bases, leaving 6 bases not matched to a gene. Using reference TRBV28 and TRBJ1-4 for the parts outside the CDR3, the full variable domain is DVKVTQSSRYLVKRTGEKVFLECVQDMDHENMFWYRQDPGLGLRLIYFSYDVKMKEKGDIPEGYSVSREKKERFSLILESASTNQTSMYLCASVGTGGSEKLFFGSGTQLSVL.

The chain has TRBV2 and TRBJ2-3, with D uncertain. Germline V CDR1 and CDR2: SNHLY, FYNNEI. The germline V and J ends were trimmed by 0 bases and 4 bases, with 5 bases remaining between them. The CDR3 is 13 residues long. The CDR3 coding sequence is TGTGCCAGCAGTGAAGCGCCGGCAGATACGCAGTATTTT. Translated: CASSEAPADTQYF.

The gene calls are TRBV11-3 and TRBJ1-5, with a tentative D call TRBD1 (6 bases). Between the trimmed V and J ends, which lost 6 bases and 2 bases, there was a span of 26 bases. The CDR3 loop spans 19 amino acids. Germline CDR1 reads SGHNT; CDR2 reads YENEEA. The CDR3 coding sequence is TGTGCCAGCAGATCTTTGGGGGGGCTCTCAGCAGGCGGCAATCAGCCCCAGCATTTT. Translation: CASRSLGGLSAGGNQPQHF.

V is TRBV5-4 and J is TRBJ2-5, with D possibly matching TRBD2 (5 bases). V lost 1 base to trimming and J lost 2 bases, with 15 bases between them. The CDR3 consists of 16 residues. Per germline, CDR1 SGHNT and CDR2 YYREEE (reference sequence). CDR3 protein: CASSLIMARGQETQYF. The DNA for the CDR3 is TGTGCCAGCAGCTTGATAATGGCACGGGGACAAGAGACCCAGTACTTC.